The T cell receptor beta chain described here comes from a study of CD8+ T cells in alopecia areata. Sorted out of PBMCs were CD4+ T cells and CD8+ T cells. Investigators isolated RNA and reverse transcribed it into cDNA to act as the sequencing template. Clones were read by immunoSEQ multiplex PCR, and TCRdb kept only the in-frame ones, dropping some. The repertoire holds 130,000 to 150,000 clones, roughly 60% seen once, with 30% to 45% in the top ten. This CDR3 spans 15 amino acids. Germline V lookup: CDR1 SQVTM, CDR2 ANQGSEA. Trimming cost V 0 bases and J 2 bases, with 14 bases left between them. The sample was CD8+ T cells sorted from blood. The rearrangement uses TRBV29-1 and TRBJ2-7; D possibly corresponds to TRBD1 (6 bases). This TCR came from a human donor in good health. CDR3 protein: CSVEEGTGPAYEQYF. The DNA of the CDR3 is TGCAGCGTTGAAGAAGGTACAGGGCCGGCCTACGAGCAGTACTTC.